These 29 T cell receptor beta chains share one sample of origin, sequenced in a study of T cells in localized non-small cell lung cancer. Sequencing used immunoSEQ multiplex PCR; TCRdb keeps in-frame clones, though not all of them. The data show 50,000 to 70,000 clones, with approximately 90% seen just once and about 20% held by the top ten. This specimen was peripheral blood, taken before any cancer treatment. These TCRs come from a man between 40 and 70 years old with stage I lung adenocarcinoma.

The V call is TRBV7-6, the J call TRBJ2-7; D is possibly TRBD2 (5 bases). Trimming left V 6 bases short and J 5 bases short, with 11 bases between. CDR3 size: 12 residues. Germline V lookup: CDR1 SGHVS, CDR2 FNYEAQ. The CDR3, as DNA: TGTGCCAGCAGTCTCACTAGAAACGAGCAGTACTTC. This sequence encodes CASSLTRNEQYF.

The chain joins TRBV6-1 to TRBJ1-1, with 9 bases aligning to TRBD1. In germline, CDR1 is MNHNS, CDR2 SASEGT. After removal of 6 bases from V and 7 bases from J, the junction contained 6 bases not matched to a gene. The CDR3 extends over 13 amino acids. Here the CDR3 reads CASSGYRGLEAFF. The DNA for the CDR3 is TGTGCCAGCAGCGGTTACAGGGGGCTTGAAGCTTTCTTT.

V and J are TRBV5-4 and TRBJ2-7, with unresolved D. The CDR3 loop spans 12 amino acids. Germline loops: CDR1 SGHNT, CDR2 YYREEE (reference sequence). Between the trimmed V and J ends, which lost 0 bases and 3 bases, there was a span of 4 bases. The DNA for the CDR3 is TGTGCCAGCAGCTTGGATCTCTACGAGCAGTACTTC. This codes for CASSLDLYEQYF.

Comment on this clone: An end of the junction differs from the germline gene, which may be a read error. This chain links TRBV7-2 with TRBJ2-1, with TRBD2 identical over 12 bases. The CDR3 loop spans 15 amino acids. In germline, CDR1 is SGHTA, CDR2 FQGNSA. CDR3 bases: TGTGCCAGCAGCCTAGCGGGAGGGAAATACAATGAGCAGTTCTTC. Translated: CASSLAGGKYNEQFF. The variable domain in full, completed from reference TRBV7-2 and TRBJ2-1, reads GAGVSQSPSNKVTEKGKDVELRCDPISGHTALYWYRQSLGQGLEFLIYFQGNSAPDKSGLPSDRFSAERTGGSVSTLTIQRTQQEDSAVYLCASSLAGGKYNEQFFGPGTRLTVL.

CDR3 amino acids: CASSLVGGRQEQFF. The CDR3 DNA follows: TGTGCCAGCAGCTTGGTAGGGGGTAGGCAAGAGCAGTTCTTC. This chain uses TRBV5-5 with TRBJ2-1; TRBD1 is a possible D gene (6 bases). V was pared by 0 bases and J by 10 bases, with 14 bases between. The CDR3 runs to 14 residues. In germline, CDR1 is SGHKS, CDR2 YYEKEE (reference sequence).

The CDR3 protein is CASSAPGHSVATNEKLFF. DNA of the CDR3: TGTGCCAGTAGTGCCCCGGGACACTCTGTTGCAACTAATGAAAAACTGTTTTTT. The chain links TRBV19 to TRBJ1-4; D is possibly TRBD1 (6 bases). The CDR3 runs 18 residues. Germline CDR1 and CDR2: LNHDA and SQIVND (reference sequence). The germline V and J ends were trimmed by 5 bases and 0 bases, with 19 bases remaining between them.

This chain links TRBV2 with TRBJ1-2; the match to TRBD1 covers 9 bases. Trimming cost V 2 bases and J 0 bases; bases outside gene matches: 19. The CDR3 sequence is 21 residues long. Per the germline V gene, CDR1 is SNHLY and CDR2 is FYNNEI. DNA of the CDR3: TGTGCCAGCAGTGAATGGGGGACAGGGACTCGCCTGACCATGACTAACTATGGCTACACCTTC. Translated, it gives CASSEWGTGTRLTMTNYGYTF.

This chain uses TRBV29-1 with TRBJ1-1; TRBD1 matches at 9 bases. The junction had 10 bases not matched to a gene; V was cut back by 7 bases and J by 7 bases. This CDR3 contains 13 residues. CDR1 and CDR2 from the germline V gene are SQVTM and ANQGSEA. The chain's CDR3 is CSGKGTGMLEAFF. The CDR3 nucleotides are TGCAGCGGAAAGGGGACAGGGATGCTTGAAGCTTTCTTT.

This chain links TRBV30 with TRBJ1-4, with D possibly matching TRBD1 (5 bases). The CDR3 covers 14 residues. V lost 4 bases and J lost 4, with 13 bases in between. Germline values: CDR1 GTSNPN, CDR2 SVGIG (reference sequence). CDR3 loop: CAWMSGRINEKLFF. CDR3 bases: TGTGCCTGGATGTCAGGGCGGATTAATGAAAAACTGTTTTTT.

The chain combines TRBV6-4 with TRBJ2-7; D is ambiguous. Germline lookup yields CDR1 MRHNA and CDR2 SNTAGT. The ends were cut back, 4 bases at V and 1 base at J, with 11 bases in the middle. The length of the CDR3 is 14 residues. This chain's CDR3 is CASSVRTGSYEQYF. CDR3 nucleotide sequence: TGTGCCAGCAGTGTCCGGACGGGTTCCTACGAGCAGTACTTC.

This chain uses TRBV4-1 with TRBJ2-5; D not resolved. The germline CDR1 and CDR2 sequences are MGHRA and YSYEKL. Deletions cut 4 bases from V and 5 bases from J, with 11 bases between. The CDR3 has 13 residues. As DNA, the CDR3 is TGCGCCAGCAGCCCCGACCGGTGGGAGACCCAGTACTTC. It yields the protein CASSPDRWETQYF.

The chain has TRBV5-6 and TRBJ2-3, with D unclear. The ends were cut back, 0 bases at V and 5 bases at J, with 4 bases in the middle. Germline CDR1 SGHDT, CDR2 YYEEEE. CDR3 length: 12 residues. CDR3 loop: CASSLGVDTQYF. The CDR3, as DNA: TGTGCCAGCAGCTTGGGGGTAGATACGCAGTATTTT.

The chain combines TRBV4-1 with TRBJ2-1; D may be TRBD1 (5 bases). There are 17 residues in the CDR3. Per germline, CDR1 MGHRA and CDR2 YSYEKL. V was pared by 2 bases and J by 0 bases, with 14 bases between. CDR3 sequence reads: CASSQTTAESSYNEQFF. The CDR3 nucleotides read TGCGCCAGCAGCCAAACGACAGCCGAGAGCTCCTACAATGAGCAGTTCTTC.

The CDR3 nucleotides read TGCAGCCTCCCGGGTAGGGATGAGGCTCAGCCCCAGCATTTT. Its protein is CSLPGRDEAQPQHF. The J gene is TRBJ1-5, the V gene TRBV29-1; D is undetermined. Germline values: CDR1 SQVTM, CDR2 ANQGSEA. Trimming left V 8 bases short and J 6 bases short, with 20 bases between. CDR3 length: 14 residues.

The V call is TRBV27, the J call TRBJ2-2; D possibly matches TRBD1 or TRBD2 (5 bases each). This CDR3 is 17 amino acids long. The ends were cut back, 2 bases at V and 1 base at J, with 14 bases in the middle. Per the germline V gene, CDR1 is MNHEY and CDR2 is SMNVEV (reference sequence). Here the CDR3 DNA reads TGTGCCAGCAGTTTAGCACACGGGGCAGTGAACACCGGGGAGCTGTTTTTT. Protein sequence: CASSLAHGAVNTGELFF.

The chain links TRBV7-9 to TRBJ2-2; TRBD2 matches 14 bases. Germline CDR1 SEHNR, CDR2 FQNEAQ (reference sequence). The CDR3 length is 18 residues. Trimming took 1 base from V and 9 from J; bases not matched to a gene: 10. This CDR3 is CASSLVESGLAGARELFF. The DNA of the CDR3 is TGTGCCAGCAGCTTAGTCGAGTCGGGACTAGCGGGAGCCCGGGAGCTGTTTTTT.

The V call is TRBV15, the J call TRBJ2-5; 8 bases align to TRBD1. The V gene's germline CDR1 is LNHNV and CDR2 YYDKDF (reference sequence). Trimming took 1 base from V and 7 from J; bases not matched to a gene: 11. This CDR3 is built from 16 residues. CDR3 DNA: TGTGCCACCAGCAGAGGGGACCCCGGGACAGGAGGGACCCAGTACTTC. Protein product: CATSRGDPGTGGTQYF.

This clone showed up just a few times. This sequence joins TRBV4-3 and TRBJ2-7; tentatively, D is TRBD2 (5 bases). This CDR3 region has 14 residues. Per the germline V gene, CDR1 is LGHNA and CDR2 is YSLEER. The V end lost 0 bases, the J end lost 6 bases, and 12 bases lay between the germline ends. The CDR3 loop reads CASSQDRKRPEQYF. DNA for the CDR3: TGCGCCAGCAGCCAAGATAGGAAGCGGCCCGAGCAGTACTTC.

The rearrangement joins TRBV27 to TRBJ2-1; D gene unclear. Looked up from germline, CDR1 is MNHEY and CDR2 is SMNVEV (reference sequence). The CDR3 contains 12 residues. Trimming pared 1 base from V and 7 bases from J, leaving 5 bases between. The CDR3 sequence: CASSLFGNEQFF. In nucleotides, the CDR3 is TGTGCCAGCAGTTTATTCGGAAATGAGCAGTTCTTC.

The rearrangement links TRBV4-1 to TRBJ2-3; 10 nucleotides match TRBD2. The CDR3 length is 17 residues. After removal of 8 bases from V and 4 bases from J, the junction contained 15 bases not matched to a gene. CDR1 and CDR2 from the germline V gene are MGHRA and YSYEKL. CDR3 region: CASHWGLAGEGPDTQYF. In nucleotides, the CDR3 is TGCGCCAGCCACTGGGGGCTAGCGGGAGAGGGCCCAGATACGCAGTATTTT.

The gene calls are TRBV5-1 and TRBJ2-1; 7 nucleotides match TRBD1. The germline V gene encodes CDR1 SGHRS and CDR2 YFSETQ. CDR3 length equals 15 residues. Trimming took 1 base from V and 4 from J; bases not matched to a gene: 5. This CDR3 reads CASSLLGDSYNEQFF. The CDR3 DNA follows: TGCGCCAGCAGCTTGCTAGGGGACAGTTACAATGAGCAGTTCTTC.

The V and J genes are TRBV11-3 and TRBJ2-4, with 16 bases matching TRBD2. Trimming took 5 bases from V and 8 from J; bases not matched to a gene: 12. Per the germline V gene, CDR1 is SGHNT and CDR2 is YENEEA. The CDR3 runs to 18 residues. The CDR3 region has the DNA TGTGCCAGCAGCCGTATTCCCGGGACTAGCGGGAGGGCCTACATTCAGTACTTC. Translating it yields CASSRIPGTSGRAYIQYF.

The genes are TRBV18 and TRBJ1-5, with TRBD1 as a possible D gene (6 bases). Trimming pared 5 bases from V and 1 base from J, leaving 12 bases between. The CDR3 is made up of 15 amino acids. Germline CDR1 reads KGHSH; CDR2 reads LQKENI. The CDR3 coding sequence is TGTGCCAGCTCAGAGCTAGGGGGAAGCAATCAGCCCCAGCATTTT. Translation: CASSELGGSNQPQHF.

V is TRBV10-2 and J is TRBJ2-3; tentative D call: TRBD2 (6 bases). Germline assignment: CDR1 WSHSY and CDR2 SAAADI. This CDR3 region has 15 residues. The ends were cut back, 6 bases at V and 6 bases at J, with 19 bases in the middle. The CDR3 sequence: CASRTSSDRRDTQYF. The CDR3 DNA reads TGCGCCAGCAGGACCTCTAGCGATCGAAGGGATACGCAGTATTTT.

The CDR3 nucleotides are TGTGCCAGCAGCTTAGCGCGTTCCCCCAACTATGGCTACACCTTC. Translating it yields CASSLARSPNYGYTF. The chain uses TRBV7-8 and TRBJ1-2, with D uncertain. The CDR3 runs 15 residues. Germline V lookup: CDR1 SGHVS, CDR2 FQNEAQ. With 0 bases removed from V and 2 bases from J, the gap between germline ends came to 10 bases.

This sequence joins TRBV28 and TRBJ2-7; possible D gene TRBD1, 5 bases. The CDR3 consists of 14 residues. Trimming shortened V by 3 bases and J by 5 bases, and 14 bases separated the two germline ends. The germline CDR1 and CDR2 sequences are MDHEN and SYDVKM. DNA of the CDR3: TGTGCCAGCAGTTTCCGGGCAGGGCAGCACGAGCAGTACTTC. It codes for CASSFRAGQHEQYF. The full variable domain, completed using reference TRBV28 and TRBJ2-7, is DVKVTQSSRYLVKRTGEKVFLECVQDMDHENMFWYRQDPGLGLRLIYFSYDVKMKEKGDIPEGYSVSREKKERFSLILESASTNQTSMYLCASSFRAGQHEQYFGPGTRLTVT.

The V gene is TRBV29-1, the J gene TRBJ1-3, with unresolved D. Trimming stripped 0 bases from V and 0 bases from J, with 12 bases between. The CDR3 is made up of 16 amino acids. CDR1 is SQVTM and CDR2 is ANQGSEA in the germline V gene. The CDR3 spells CSVEDRKTYSGNTIYF. For the CDR3, the DNA is TGCAGCGTTGAAGACAGAAAAACCTACTCTGGAAACACCATATATTTT.

This clone was recorded only once. The J gene is TRBJ1-5, the V gene TRBV30; 7 nucleotides line up with TRBD1. The CDR3 is made up of 14 amino acids. The V segment lost 0 bases and the J segment 6 bases; nucleotides outside the gene matches: 5. Germline V gene lookup returns CDR1 GTSNPN and CDR2 SVGIG (reference sequence). CDR3 in amino acids: CAWSVRGGIQPQHF. CDR3 nucleotides: TGTGCCTGGAGTGTACGAGGGGGCATTCAGCCCCAGCATTTT.

J is TRBJ2-1 and V is TRBV6-1; D is perhaps TRBD1 (5 bases). With 2 bases removed from V and 4 bases from J, the gap between germline ends came to 15 bases. The CDR3 sequence is 16 residues long. Germline lookup yields CDR1 MNHNS and CDR2 SASEGT. CDR3 sequence: CASSELGQTNYNEQFF. The CDR3 DNA reads as TGTGCCAGCAGTGAACTGGGGCAGACAAATTACAATGAGCAGTTCTTC.